This T cell receptor (beta chain) is from a study of PD-1 blockade in classical Hodgkin lymphoma. Overall study results and limits: A reduction in baseline TCR diversity was reportedly seen in newly diagnosed patients relative to healthy donors.

CDR1 and CDR2 (germline): MNHNS, SASEGT. This CDR3 has 13 amino acids. Trimming took 3 bases from V and 8 from J, leaving 12 bases between them. The time point here: cycle 4 day 1 (C4D1), after less than seven weeks of nivolumab. Each patient's relapse followed autologous stem cell transplantation, and brentuximab vedotin exposure varied. Assay: immunoSEQ multiplex PCR; the TCRdb copy retains only in-frame clones and omits some. Of about 22,000 clones in the sample, 70% to 85% are singletons; the top ten hold roughly 21%. This clone was recorded once. The antigen remains unidentified. This chain uses TRBV6-1 with TRBJ2-3; D is unresolved. The sequences come from peripheral blood mononuclear cells (PBMCs), collected before the fourth cycle of nivolumab. This receptor was obtained from a human donor with classical Hodgkin lymphoma. The DNA for the CDR3 is TGTGCCAGCAGTGAGGATCTGCACAGTACGCAGTATTTT. Protein: CASSEDLHSTQYF.